The next 28 T cell receptor beta chains were all read from a single sample in a study of blood T cells in healthy people across ages. Through a sample-barcoded 5' primer and a J-beta primer mix, a second PCR was run for roughly 7 to 11 cycles. Each CDR3 protein gets one entry after TCRdb re-called the 5' RACE reads with MiXCR. The table has hundreds of thousands of distinct CDR3 sequences, 20% to 30% seen once. The data were also submitted as part of a second study, on T cells of mothers and their children.

The specimen sequenced was blood. These receptor sequences come from a boy aged 5-17 years in good health.

This clonotype was detected only a few times. This chain connects TRBV6-1 to TRBJ2-5; D is possibly TRBD1 (5 bases). The J call may be mistaken, given a closer DNA end match to TRBJ2-7. Germline V CDR1 and CDR2: MNHNS, SASEGT. The CDR3 totals 14 residues. The DNA of the CDR3 is TGTGCCAGCAGTGAATCCCGACAGTGCTACGAGCAGTACTTC. It yields the protein CASSESRQCYEQYF.

The chain uses TRBV2 and TRBJ2-5; 12 bases are a match to TRBD2. Germline loops: CDR1 SNHLY, CDR2 FYNNEI. The CDR3 contains 18 residues. V lost 3 bases, J lost 5 bases, and 13 bases stayed unmatched. The CDR3 DNA follows: TGTGCCAGCAGTGAGATGGCTAGCGGGAGGGCCAGCCGGGAGACCCAGTACTTC. It encodes CASSEMASGRASRETQYF.

This clonotype was seen a few times. The chain has TRBV12-3 or TRBV12-4 and TRBJ2-7; tentatively, D is TRBD2 (5 bases). Trimming pared 8 bases from V and 2 bases from J, leaving 13 bases between. The CDR3 is 13 residues long. The CDR3 nucleotides are TGTGCCAGCTCTTCGGACTGGGCCTACGAGCAGTACTTC. As protein: CASSSDWAYEQYF.

There are a few counts of this clonotype. This chain joins TRBV29-1 and TRBJ2-5; TRBD2 is a possible D gene (6 bases). The DNA matches TRBJ2-1 better at its end, which makes the J call doubtful. In germline, CDR1 is SQVTM, CDR2 ANQGSEA. The CDR3 extends over 13 amino acids. The CDR3 is CSVESGGNTEQFF. DNA for the CDR3: TGCAGCGTTGAGAGTGGCGGGAACACTGAGCAGTTCTTC.

This clonotype occurred a few times. V and J are TRBV29-1 and TRBJ2-5; D is unclear. The CDR3 spans 12 residues. The germline V gene encodes CDR1 SQVTM and CDR2 ANQGSEA. V was pared by 1 base and J by 2 bases, with 5 bases between. The CDR3 DNA sequence: TGCAGCGTTGAAGCCAATCAAGAGACCCAGTACTTC. This encodes CSVEANQETQYF.

CDR3 region: CASSLRWTGVRSPLHF. CDR3 coding DNA: TGTGCCAGCAGTTTAAGGTGGACAGGGGTAAGGTCACCCCTCCACTTT. The rearrangement links TRBV27 to TRBJ1-6; 9 bases align to TRBD1. CDR1 MNHEY and CDR2 SMNVEV come from the germline V gene (reference sequence). The V gene end was trimmed by 2 bases and the J gene end by 10 bases; junction bases not matched to a gene: 9. This CDR3 spans 16 amino acids.

The chain links TRBV20-1 to TRBJ2-2, with TRBD1 matching over 9 bases. This CDR3 is 16 amino acids long. CDR1 and CDR2 (germline): DFQATT, SNEGSKA (reference sequence). Trimming took 5 bases from V and 3 from J; bases not matched to a gene: 10. The CDR3 loop is CSAWPGTGLDTGELFF. DNA of the CDR3: TGCAGTGCTTGGCCGGGGACAGGGCTAGACACCGGGGAGCTGTTTTTT.

In its sample, this clonotype was seen a few times. The V and J genes are TRBV18 and TRBJ1-5; maybe TRBD1 (5 bases). The germline V gene has CDR1 KGHSH and CDR2 LQKENI. Trimming took 4 bases from V and 1 from J, leaving 11 bases between them. The CDR3 consists of 15 residues. For the CDR3, the DNA is TGTGCCAGCTCACTGACCCGGGACAGCAATCAGCCCCAGCATTTT. It specifies CASSLTRDSNQPQHF.

The table lists this clonotype with a few counts. The rearrangement links TRBV6-1 to TRBJ2-1; 7 bases fit TRBD2. Germline lookup yields CDR1 MNHNS and CDR2 SASEGT. After removal of 3 bases from V and 7 bases from J, the junction contained 3 bases not matched to a gene. This CDR3 has 13 amino acids. DNA for the CDR3: TGTGCCAGCAGTGAGTGGGGGGGTAATGAGCAGTTCTTC. Amino acids: CASSEWGGNEQFF.

This clonotype has a handful of counts. The V call is TRBV7-2, the J call TRBJ2-3; 12 nucleotides line up with TRBD2. The germline V gene encodes CDR1 SGHTA and CDR2 FQGNSA. CDR3 length: 17 amino acids. V gave up 3 bases and J gave up 7 bases; unmatched junction bases: 11. The CDR3 DNA reads as TGTGCCAGCAGCTTCCTAGCGGGGGGGCCCGTCCCGAATACGCAGTATTTT. Translation gives CASSFLAGGPVPNTQYF.

A few counts support this clonotype. The CDR3 DNA reads TGTGCCAGCATCCAGAGTGGTGAAAAACTGTTTTTT. Protein product: CASIQSGEKLFF. The chain uses TRBV7-9 and TRBJ1-4; D remains unclear. The CDR3 sequence is 12 residues long. V was pared by 7 bases and J by 7 bases, with 10 bases between. The germline gives CDR1 SEHNR, CDR2 FQNEAQ (reference sequence). The variable domain in full, completed from reference TRBV7-9 and TRBJ1-4, reads DTGVSQNPRHKITKRGQNVTFRCDPISEHNRLYWYRQTLGQGPEFLTYFQNEAQLEKSRLLSDRFSAERPKGSFSTLEIQRTEQGDSAMYLCASIQSGEKLFFGSGTQLSVL.

This chain links TRBV11-2 with TRBJ2-1; D is ambiguous. This CDR3 has 13 amino acids. V was trimmed by 1 base and J by 8 bases, leaving 9 bases between them. The germline V gene has CDR1 SGHAT and CDR2 FQNNGV. For the CDR3, the DNA is TGTGCCAGCAGCTTAGGCCCCTTATATGAGCAGTTCTTC. As protein: CASSLGPLYEQFF.

The chain employs TRBV7-2 and TRBJ2-5; D might be TRBD1 or TRBD2, each matching 5 bases. Trimming pared 6 bases from V and 5 bases from J, leaving 13 bases between. The CDR3 has 13 amino acids. Germline V CDR1 and CDR2: SGHTA, FQGNSA. CDR3 region: CASRSPGRETQYF. The CDR3 DNA reads as TGTGCCAGCAGAAGTCCGGGGCGGGAGACCCAGTACTTC.

This clonotype came up a few times. The chain uses TRBV12-3 or TRBV12-4 and TRBJ2-2, with 11 bases aligning to TRBD2. Losses at the gene ends were 6 bases for V and 3 bases for J; bases not matched to a gene: 6. CDR3 length: 16 residues. The DNA for the CDR3 is TGTGCCAGCAGACGGGGACTAGCGGACGACACCGGGGAGCTGTTTTTT. Translating gives CASRRGLADDTGELFF.

As to this clonotype: Possible read error: a much larger clone is one base away. CDR3 nucleotide sequence: TGCAGCACCAAAGGCAGGGTCCAAGAGACCCAGTACTTC. This sequence encodes CSTKGRVQETQYF. The rearrangement uses TRBV29-1 and TRBJ2-5; TRBD1 might be the D (5 bases). The CDR3 runs 13 residues. Germline loops: CDR1 SQVTM, CDR2 ANQGSEA. V lost 8 bases, J lost 1 base, and 14 bases lay in between.

The CDR3 here is CASSDGDSRAKNIQYF. The CDR3, as DNA: TGTGCCAGCAGTGATGGGGACTCTCGAGCCAAAAACATTCAGTACTTC. The rearrangement links TRBV2 to TRBJ2-4; tentative D call: TRBD2 (6 bases). The ends were cut back, 3 bases at V and 0 bases at J, with 12 bases in the middle. Germline loops: CDR1 SNHLY, CDR2 FYNNEI. The CDR3 contains 16 residues.

This chain links TRBV5-5 with TRBJ2-2; perhaps D is TRBD1 or TRBD2 (6 bases each). The germline V gene encodes CDR1 SGHKS and CDR2 YYEKEE (reference sequence). The CDR3 consists of 15 residues. Between the trimmed V and J ends, which lost 4 bases and 5 bases, there was a span of 15 bases. This CDR3 reads CASSQTGARTGELFF. As DNA, the CDR3 is TGTGCCAGCAGCCAGACGGGGGCCCGGACCGGGGAGCTGTTTTTT.

CDR3 DNA sequence: TGTGCCAGCAGCGAAAGGGACTCCGTGCAGTTCTTC. It yields the protein CASSERDSVQFF. V is TRBV7-9 and J is TRBJ2-5, with D possibly TRBD2 on 6 matching bases. The better agreement between TRBJ2-1 and the DNA end casts doubt on the J call. The CDR3 is made up of 12 amino acids. Looked up from germline, CDR1 is SEHNR and CDR2 is FQNEAQ (reference sequence).

This clonotype was observed at least ten times. The V gene is TRBV29-1, the J gene TRBJ2-1; a possible D gene is TRBD1 (6 bases). Germline-derived CDR1 and CDR2 are SQVTM and ANQGSEA. The CDR3 totals 12 residues. The V gene lost 8 bases and the J gene lost 8 bases, with 16 bases spanning the gap. CDR3 sequence: CSLEEGGHEQFF. DNA for the CDR3: TGCAGCCTCGAGGAAGGGGGTCATGAGCAGTTCTTC.

V usage is TRBV20-1 and J usage is TRBJ2-5; weak D call: TRBD1 (6 bases). The CDR3 covers 17 residues. The V gene's germline CDR1 is DFQATT and CDR2 SNEGSKA (reference sequence). Trimming left V 3 bases short and J 5 bases short, with 25 bases between. CDR3 protein: CSARGWVRWSQGETQYF. CDR3 in DNA: TGCAGTGCTAGGGGGTGGGTCAGGTGGTCTCAGGGGGAGACCCAGTACTTC.

The genes are TRBV4-2 and TRBJ1-2; TRBD1 is a possible D gene (5 bases). The germline V gene encodes CDR1 LGHNA and CDR2 YNFKEQ. V was trimmed by 2 bases and J by 4 bases, leaving 20 bases between them. The CDR3 has 17 residues. The CDR3 coding sequence is TGTGCCAGCAGCCAACTAACTCAGGGCGTCGACGGCTATGGCTACACCTTC. As protein: CASSQLTQGVDGYGYTF.

A few counts support this clonotype. The rearrangement uses TRBV28 and TRBJ1-1; D call uncertain. CDR3 size: 13 residues. Deletions cut 1 base from V and 6 bases from J, with 9 bases between. The germline CDR1 and CDR2 sequences are MDHEN and SYDVKM. CDR3 protein: CASSLLGSAEAFF. CDR3 coding DNA: TGTGCCAGCAGTTTATTGGGGAGCGCTGAAGCTTTCTTT.

The rearrangement links TRBV19 to TRBJ2-4; 7 positions match TRBD1. This CDR3 is 12 amino acids long. The germline V gene encodes CDR1 LNHDA and CDR2 SQIVND (reference sequence). Trimming cost V 10 bases and J 7 bases; bases outside gene matches: 7. In nucleotides, the CDR3 is TGTGCCACCACAGGGGCTCGGAACATTCAGTACTTC. Amino acids: CATTGARNIQYF.

A remark on this clonotype: One junction end disagrees with the germline gene, perhaps due to a read error. The chain links TRBV20-1 to TRBJ2-1, with D perhaps matching TRBD1 (6 bases). The last part of the DNA fits TRBJ2-5 better; the J call may be wrong. The CDR3 is 13 amino acids. In germline, CDR1 is DFQATT, CDR2 SNEGSKA (reference sequence). In DNA, the CDR3 is TGCGGTGCTAGGCTGGGGGCCATGGAGACCCAGTACTTC. As protein: CGARLGAMETQYF.

The rearrangement joins TRBV29-1 to TRBJ1-1; D unresolved. Germline V gene data show CDR1 as SQVTM and CDR2 as ANQGSEA. The CDR3 sequence is 12 residues long. Trimming took off 1 base at V and 10 bases at J, with 13 bases between the two ends. This CDR3 reads CSVEGHQPGAFF. DNA for the CDR3: TGCAGCGTTGAAGGGCACCAGCCCGGAGCTTTCTTT.

The V and J genes are TRBV20-1 and TRBJ2-5; TRBD2 matches at 8 bases. The DNA end is a closer match to TRBJ2-1, so the J assignment may be wrong. This CDR3 comprises 15 residues. CDR1 and CDR2 from the germline V gene are DFQATT and SNEGSKA (reference sequence). CDR3 nucleotide sequence: TGCAGTGCTAGAGATGCCAAAGCGGGAGATGGGGAGCAGTTCTTC. It specifies CSARDAKAGDGEQFF.

The chain recombines TRBV7-8 with TRBJ2-1; no firm D call. The tail of the sequence fits TRBJ2-7 better, so the J call may be wrong. Germline V gene lookup returns CDR1 SGHVS and CDR2 FQNEAQ. CDR3 size: 15 residues. CDR3 residues: CASSLVRYSSYEQYF. The CDR3 DNA follows: TGTGCCAGCAGCTTAGTTCGGTACAGCTCCTACGAGCAGTACTTC.

The gene calls are TRBV7-2 and TRBJ2-1, with D possibly matching TRBD1 (5 bases). Germline assignment: CDR1 SGHTA and CDR2 FQGNSA. The CDR3 has 17 residues. V was cut by 2 bases and J by 0 bases, with 14 bases left in between. The CDR3 bases are TGTGCCAGCAGCTTACAGGGTTACTCCAGCTCCTACAATGAGCAGTTCTTC. It translates to CASSLQGYSSSYNEQFF.